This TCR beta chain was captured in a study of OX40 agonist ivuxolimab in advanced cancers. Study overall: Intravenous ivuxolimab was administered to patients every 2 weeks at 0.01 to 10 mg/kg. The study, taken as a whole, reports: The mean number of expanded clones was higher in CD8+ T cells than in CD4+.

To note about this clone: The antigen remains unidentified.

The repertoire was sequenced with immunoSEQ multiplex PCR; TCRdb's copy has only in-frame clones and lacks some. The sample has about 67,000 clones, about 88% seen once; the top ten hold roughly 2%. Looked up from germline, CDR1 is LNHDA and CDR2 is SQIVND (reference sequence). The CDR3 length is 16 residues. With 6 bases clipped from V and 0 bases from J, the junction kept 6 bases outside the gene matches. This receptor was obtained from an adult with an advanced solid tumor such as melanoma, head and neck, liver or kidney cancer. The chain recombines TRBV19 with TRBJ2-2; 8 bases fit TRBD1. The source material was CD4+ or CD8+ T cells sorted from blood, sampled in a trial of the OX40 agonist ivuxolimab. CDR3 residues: CASRSPGQANTGELFF. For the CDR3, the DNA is TGTGCCAGTAGATCCCCGGGACAGGCGAACACCGGGGAGCTGTTTTTT.